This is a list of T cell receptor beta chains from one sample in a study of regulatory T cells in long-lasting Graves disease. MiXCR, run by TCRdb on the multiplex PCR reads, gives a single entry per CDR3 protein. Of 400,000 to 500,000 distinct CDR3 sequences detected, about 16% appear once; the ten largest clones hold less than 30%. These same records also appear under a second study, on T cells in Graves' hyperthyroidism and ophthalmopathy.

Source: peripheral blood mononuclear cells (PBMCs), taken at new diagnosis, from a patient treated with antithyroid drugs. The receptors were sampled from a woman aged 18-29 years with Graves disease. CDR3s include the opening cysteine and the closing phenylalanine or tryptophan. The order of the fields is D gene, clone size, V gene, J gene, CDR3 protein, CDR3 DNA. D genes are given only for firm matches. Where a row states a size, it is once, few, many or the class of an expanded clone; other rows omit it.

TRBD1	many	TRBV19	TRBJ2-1	CASKGTGISSYNEQFF	TGTGCCAGTAAGGGGACAGGGATCAGCTCCTACAATGAGCAGTTCTTC
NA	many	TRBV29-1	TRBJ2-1	CSVKVPGSYNEQFF	TGCAGCGTTAAAGTGCCTGGCTCCTACAATGAGCAGTTCTTC
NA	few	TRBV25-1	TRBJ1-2	CASSEVDSRGYTF	TGTGCCAGCAGTGAGGTGGACAGTCGGGGCTACACCTTC
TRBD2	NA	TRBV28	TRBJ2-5	CASSSRGLAEETQYF	TGTGCCAGCAGTTCCCGGGGACTAGCGGAGGAGACCCAGTACTTC
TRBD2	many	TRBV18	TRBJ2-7	CASSLRTSGDYEQYF	TGTGCCAGCTCACTCAGGACTAGCGGGGACTACGAGCAGTACTTC
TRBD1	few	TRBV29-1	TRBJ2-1	CSVLAGQAYNEQFF	TGCAGCGTCCTCGCGGGACAGGCGTACAATGAGCAGTTCTTC
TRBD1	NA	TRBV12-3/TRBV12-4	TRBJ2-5	CASSLVAGGTGTQYF	TGTGCCAGCAGTTTAGTGGCAGGGGGTACAGGGACCCAGTACTTC
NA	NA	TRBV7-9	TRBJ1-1	CASSLLAGNTEAFF	TGTGCCAGCAGTCTTCTTGCAGGAAACACTGAAGCTTTCTTT
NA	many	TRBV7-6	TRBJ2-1	CASSSQPRQSYNEQFF	TGTGCCAGCAGCTCCCAACCACGACAGAGTTACAATGAGCAGTTCTTC
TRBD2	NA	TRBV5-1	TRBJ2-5	CASSFLAGASAETQYF	TGCGCCAGCAGCTTCTTAGCGGGAGCATCTGCAGAGACCCAGTACTTC
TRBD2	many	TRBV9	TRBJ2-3	CASSPGTSTGDMQYF	TGTGCCAGCAGCCCCGGGACTAGCACCGGGGATATGCAGTATTTT
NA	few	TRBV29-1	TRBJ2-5	CSVVFLGGQETQYF	TGCAGCGTTGTATTTTTGGGGGGCCAAGAGACCCAGTACTTC
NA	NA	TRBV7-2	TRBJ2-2	CASSPRVGYTGELFF	TGTGCCAGCAGCCCCCGGGTAGGATACACCGGGGAGCTGTTTTTT
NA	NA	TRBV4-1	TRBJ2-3	CASEGGHGTDTQYF	TGCGCCAGCGAGGGGGGCCACGGAACAGATACGCAGTATTTT
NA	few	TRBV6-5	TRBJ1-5	CASSSQANQPQHF	TGTGCCAGCAGTTCTCAGGCGAATCAGCCCCAGCATTTT
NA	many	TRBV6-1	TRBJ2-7	CASSAGPVGHNEQYF	TGTGCCAGCAGTGCTGGGCCGGTCGGACACAACGAGCAGTACTTC
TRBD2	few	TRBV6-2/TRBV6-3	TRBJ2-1	CASSSLRLAGGSSYNEQFF	TGTGCCAGCAGTTCCCTTAGACTAGCGGGAGGGAGCTCCTACAATGAGCAGTTCTTC
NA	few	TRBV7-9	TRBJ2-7	CASSFPTFPYEQYF	TGTGCCAGCAGCTTCCCGACATTTCCCTACGAGCAGTACTTC
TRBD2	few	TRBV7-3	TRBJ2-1	CASSLGTSGSWREQFF	TGTGCCAGCAGCTTAGGGACTAGCGGGAGTTGGCGCGAGCAGTTCTTC
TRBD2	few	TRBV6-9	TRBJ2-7	CTSSSFSGSSYEQYF	TGTACCAGCAGTTCCTTTAGCGGGAGCTCCTACGAGCAGTACTTC
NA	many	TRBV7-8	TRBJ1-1	CASNPRGGLGNTEAFF	TGTGCCAGCAACCCGAGAGGGGGGCTAGGGAACACTGAAGCTTTCTTT
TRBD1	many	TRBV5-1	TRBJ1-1	CASSPGQGGTEAFF	TGCGCCAGCAGCCCGGGACAGGGGGGCACTGAAGCTTTCTTT
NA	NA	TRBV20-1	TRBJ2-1	CSARDFAGSSYNEQFF	TGCAGTGCTAGAGATTTCGCCGGGAGCTCCTACAATGAGCAGTTCTTC
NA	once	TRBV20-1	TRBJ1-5	CSAKDSQPQHF	TGCAGTGCTAAGGACAGTCAGCCCCAGCATTTT
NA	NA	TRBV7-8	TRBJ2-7	CASSLILAGSSYEQYF	TGTGCCAGCAGCTTAATCCTCGCGGGTAGTTCCTACGAGCAGTACTTC
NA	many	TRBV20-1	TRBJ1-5	CSARVGEYSNQPQHF	TGCAGTGCTAGAGTCGGAGAATATAGCAATCAGCCCCAGCATTTT
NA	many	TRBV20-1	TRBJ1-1	CSARSKGGSEAFF	TGCAGTGCTAGATCGAAGGGGGGATCAGAAGCTTTCTTT
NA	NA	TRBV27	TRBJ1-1	CASSWNWPNTEAFF	TGTGCCAGCAGTTGGAACTGGCCGAACACTGAAGCTTTCTTT
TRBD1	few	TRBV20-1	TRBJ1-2	CSARGTGAHYGYTF	TGCAGTGCTAGAGGGACAGGGGCTCACTATGGCTACACCTTC
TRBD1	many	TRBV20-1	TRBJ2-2	CSARLGQWNTGELFF	TGCAGTGCTAGATTGGGACAGTGGAACACCGGGGAGCTGTTTTTT
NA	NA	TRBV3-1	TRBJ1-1	CASSQGAGGITEAFF	TGTGCCAGCAGCCAAGGGGCGGGGGGGATCACTGAAGCTTTCTTT
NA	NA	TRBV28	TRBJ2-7	CASTTGGPYEQYF	TGTGCCAGCACTACCGGAGGGCCCTACGAGCAGTACTTC
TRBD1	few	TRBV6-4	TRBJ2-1	CASSPGTGLNNEQFF	TGTGCCAGCAGTCCCGGGACAGGCTTAAACAATGAGCAGTTCTTC
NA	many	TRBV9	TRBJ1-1	CASSAWGLGGTEAFF	TGTGCCAGCAGCGCATGGGGTCTTGGTGGGACTGAAGCTTTCTTT
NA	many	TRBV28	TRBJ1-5	CASTLGQGLNQPQHF	TGTGCCAGCACTCTGGGGCAGGGCCTCAATCAGCCCCAGCATTTT
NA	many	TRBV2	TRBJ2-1	CASESGQVNEQFF	TGTGCCAGCGAATCAGGTCAGGTCAATGAGCAGTTCTTC
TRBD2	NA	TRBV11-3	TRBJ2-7	CASSSDPAGVEQYF	TGTGCCAGCAGCTCGGACCCAGCGGGAGTTGAGCAGTACTTC
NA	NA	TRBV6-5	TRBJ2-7	CASSYYRGPAYEQYF	TGTGCCAGCAGTTACTATCGGGGTCCAGCCTACGAGCAGTACTTC
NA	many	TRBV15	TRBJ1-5	CATSRDRGVNQPQHF	TGTGCCACCAGCAGAGATCGGGGGGTCAATCAGCCCCAGCATTTT
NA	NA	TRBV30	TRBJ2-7	CAWNGASLGNEQYF	TGTGCCTGGAATGGGGCATCCTTGGGGAACGAGCAGTACTTC
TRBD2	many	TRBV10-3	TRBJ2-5	CAIRSSGSTETQYF	TGTGCCATCCGGTCTAGCGGTTCCACAGAGACCCAGTACTTC
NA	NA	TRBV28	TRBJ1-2	CASNQAGVGYTF	TGTGCCAGCAATCAGGCCGGGGTTGGCTACACCTTC
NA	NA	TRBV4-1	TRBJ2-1	CASSQEARRDNEQFF	TGCGCCAGCAGCCAAGAAGCTAGGCGCGACAATGAGCAGTTCTTC
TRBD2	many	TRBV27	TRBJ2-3	CASSLSGGATDTQYF	TGTGCCAGCAGTTTATCGGGAGGGGCCACAGATACGCAGTATTTT
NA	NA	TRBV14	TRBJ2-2	CASSQDPGRGTGELFF	TGTGCCAGCAGCCAAGATCCGGGGAGGGGGACCGGGGAGCTGTTTTTT